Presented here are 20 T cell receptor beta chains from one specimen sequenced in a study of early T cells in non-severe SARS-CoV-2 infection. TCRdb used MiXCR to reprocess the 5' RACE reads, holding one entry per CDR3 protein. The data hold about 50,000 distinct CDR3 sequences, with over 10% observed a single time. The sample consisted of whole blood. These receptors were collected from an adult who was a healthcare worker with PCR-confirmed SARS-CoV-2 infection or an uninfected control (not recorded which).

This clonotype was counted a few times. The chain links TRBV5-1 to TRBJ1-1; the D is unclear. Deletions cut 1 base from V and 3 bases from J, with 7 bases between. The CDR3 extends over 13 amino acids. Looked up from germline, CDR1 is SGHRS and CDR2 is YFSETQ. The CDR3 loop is CASSLQPDTEAFF. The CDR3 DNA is TGCGCCAGCAGCTTGCAACCCGACACTGAAGCTTTCTTT. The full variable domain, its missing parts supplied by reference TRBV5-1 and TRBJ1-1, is KAGVTQTPRYLIKTRGQQVTLSCSPISGHRSVSWYQQTPGQGLQFLFEYFSETQRNKGNFPGRFSGRQFSNSRSEMNVSTLELGDSALYLCASSLQPDTEAFFGQGTRLTVV.

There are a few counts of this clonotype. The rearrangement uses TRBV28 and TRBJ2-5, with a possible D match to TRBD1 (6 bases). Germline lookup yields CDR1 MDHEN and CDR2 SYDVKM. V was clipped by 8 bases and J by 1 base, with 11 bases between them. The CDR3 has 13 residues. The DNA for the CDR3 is TGTGCCAGCCGAAGACAGGTCCAAGAGACCCAGTACTTC. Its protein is CASRRQVQETQYF.

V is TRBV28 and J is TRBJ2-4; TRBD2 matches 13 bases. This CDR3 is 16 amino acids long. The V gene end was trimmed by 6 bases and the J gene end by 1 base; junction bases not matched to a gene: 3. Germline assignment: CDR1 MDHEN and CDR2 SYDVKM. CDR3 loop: CASSPLAGGAKNIQYF. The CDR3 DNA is TGTGCCAGCAGCCCACTAGCGGGAGGGGCCAAAAACATTCAGTACTTC.

CDR3 nucleotides: TGTGCCAGCAGCGCCAGACACGGCGGGGATGGCTACACCTTC. Translating gives CASSARHGGDGYTF. The rearrangement links TRBV9 to TRBJ1-2; D not resolved. Germline V gene sequence: CDR1 SGDLS, CDR2 YYNGEE. With 3 bases removed from V and 6 bases from J, the gap between germline ends came to 15 bases. The length of the CDR3 is 14 residues.

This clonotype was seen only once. The CDR3 protein is CASSPDGADTQYF. As DNA, the CDR3 is TGTGCCAGCAGCCCCGACGGGGCAGATACGCAGTATTTT. The rearrangement links TRBV7-3 to TRBJ2-3; possible D gene TRBD2, 5 bases. The CDR3 covers 13 residues. Germline V CDR1 and CDR2: SGHTA, FQGTGA. V was cut by 5 bases and J by 4 bases, with 10 bases left in between.

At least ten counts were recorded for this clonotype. The CDR3 DNA reads TGCAGCGTTGACGGGGGTTCAGATACGCAGTATTTT. Amino acid sequence: CSVDGGSDTQYF. The chain joins TRBV29-1 to TRBJ2-3; D may be TRBD2 (6 bases). Germline V gives CDR1 SQVTM, CDR2 ANQGSEA. The CDR3 totals 12 residues. V dropped 3 bases and J dropped 4 bases, with 8 bases sitting between them.

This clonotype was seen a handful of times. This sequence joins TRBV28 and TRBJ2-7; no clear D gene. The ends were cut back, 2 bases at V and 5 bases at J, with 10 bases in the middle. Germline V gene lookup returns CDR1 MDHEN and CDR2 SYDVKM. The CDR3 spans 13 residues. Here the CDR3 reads CASSLGSSDEQYF. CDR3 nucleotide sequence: TGTGCCAGCAGTTTAGGGTCTTCCGACGAGCAGTACTTC.

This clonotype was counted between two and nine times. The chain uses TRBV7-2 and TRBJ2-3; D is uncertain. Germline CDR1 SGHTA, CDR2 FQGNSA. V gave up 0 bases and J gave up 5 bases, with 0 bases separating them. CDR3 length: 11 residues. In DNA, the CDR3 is TGTGCCAGCAGCTTAGCAGATACGCAGTATTTT. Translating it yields CASSLADTQYF.

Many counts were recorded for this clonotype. This CDR3 is CASSLNKGGLSYNEQFF. The CDR3 nucleotides are TGTGCCAGCAGCTTAAATAAGGGGGGACTTTCGTACAATGAGCAGTTCTTC. V gene TRBV7-3 combines with J gene TRBJ2-1, with D perhaps TRBD1 or TRBD2 (6 bases each). CDR1 SGHTA and CDR2 FQGTGA come from the germline V gene. V was shortened by 1 base and J by 4 bases, with 17 bases between the two germline ends. The CDR3 extends over 17 amino acids.

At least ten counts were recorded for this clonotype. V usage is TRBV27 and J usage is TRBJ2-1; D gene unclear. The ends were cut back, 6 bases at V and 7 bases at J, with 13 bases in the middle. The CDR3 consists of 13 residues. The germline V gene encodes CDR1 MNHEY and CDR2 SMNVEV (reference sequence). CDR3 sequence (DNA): TGTGCCAGCAGCCCTAGACACGGGAATGAGCAGTTCTTC. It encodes CASSPRHGNEQFF.

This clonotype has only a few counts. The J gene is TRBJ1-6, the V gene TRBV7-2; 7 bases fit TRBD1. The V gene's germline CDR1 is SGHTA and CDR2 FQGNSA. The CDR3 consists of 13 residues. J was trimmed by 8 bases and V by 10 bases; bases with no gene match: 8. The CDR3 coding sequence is TGTGCCACCGAAACAGGGGACTATTCACCCCTCCACTTT. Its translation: CATETGDYSPLHF. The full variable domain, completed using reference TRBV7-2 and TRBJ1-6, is GAGVSQSPSNKVTEKGKDVELRCDPISGHTALYWYRQSLGQGLEFLIYFQGNSAPDKSGLPSDRFSAERTGGSVSTLTIQRTQQEDSAVYLCATETGDYSPLHFGNGTRLTVT.

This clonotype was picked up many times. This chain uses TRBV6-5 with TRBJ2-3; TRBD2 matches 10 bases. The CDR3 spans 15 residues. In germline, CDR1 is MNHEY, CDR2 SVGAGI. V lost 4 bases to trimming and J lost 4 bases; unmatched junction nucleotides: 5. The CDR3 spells CASSSRTSGADTQYF. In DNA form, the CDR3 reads TGTGCCAGCAGTTCTAGGACTAGCGGCGCAGATACGCAGTATTTT.

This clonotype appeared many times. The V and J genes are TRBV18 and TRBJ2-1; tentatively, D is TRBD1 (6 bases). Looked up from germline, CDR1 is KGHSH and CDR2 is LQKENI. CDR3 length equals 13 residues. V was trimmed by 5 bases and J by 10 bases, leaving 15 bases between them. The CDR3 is CASSSPEQGEQFF. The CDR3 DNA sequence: TGTGCCAGCTCATCGCCTGAGCAGGGGGAGCAGTTCTTC.

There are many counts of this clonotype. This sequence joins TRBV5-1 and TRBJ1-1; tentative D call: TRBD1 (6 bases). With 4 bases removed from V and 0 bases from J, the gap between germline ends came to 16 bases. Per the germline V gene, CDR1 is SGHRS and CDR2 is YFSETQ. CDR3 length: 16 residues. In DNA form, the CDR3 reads TGCGCCAGCAGCATTCAGGGGATGGGGATGAACACTGAAGCTTTCTTT. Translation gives CASSIQGMGMNTEAFF.

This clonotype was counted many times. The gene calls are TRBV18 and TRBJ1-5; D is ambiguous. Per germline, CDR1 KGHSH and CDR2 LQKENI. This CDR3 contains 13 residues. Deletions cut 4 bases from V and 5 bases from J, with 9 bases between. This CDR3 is CASSLGSHQPQHF. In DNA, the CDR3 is TGTGCCAGCTCACTGGGATCCCATCAGCCCCAGCATTTT.

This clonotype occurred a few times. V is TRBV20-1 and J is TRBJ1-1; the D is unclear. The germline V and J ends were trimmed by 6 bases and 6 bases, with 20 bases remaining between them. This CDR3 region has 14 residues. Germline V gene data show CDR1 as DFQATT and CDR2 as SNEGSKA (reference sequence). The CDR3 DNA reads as TGCAGTGCCCCTAGAGGCGCGGTTCTCCCTGAAGCTTTCTTT. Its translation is CSAPRGAVLPEAFF.

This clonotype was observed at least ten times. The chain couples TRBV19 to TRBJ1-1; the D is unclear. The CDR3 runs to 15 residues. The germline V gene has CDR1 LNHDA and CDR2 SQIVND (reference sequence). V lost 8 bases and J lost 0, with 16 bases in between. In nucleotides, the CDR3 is TGTGCCAGTTCCCTCCGTGCCAGCCTGAACACTGAAGCTTTCTTT. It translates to CASSLRASLNTEAFF.

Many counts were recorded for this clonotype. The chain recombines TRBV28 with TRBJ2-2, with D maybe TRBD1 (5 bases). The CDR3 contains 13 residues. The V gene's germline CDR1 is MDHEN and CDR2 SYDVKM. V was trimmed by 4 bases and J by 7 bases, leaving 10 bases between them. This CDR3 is CASSSQGYGELFF. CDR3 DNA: TGTGCCAGCAGTTCCCAGGGATACGGGGAGCTGTTTTTT.

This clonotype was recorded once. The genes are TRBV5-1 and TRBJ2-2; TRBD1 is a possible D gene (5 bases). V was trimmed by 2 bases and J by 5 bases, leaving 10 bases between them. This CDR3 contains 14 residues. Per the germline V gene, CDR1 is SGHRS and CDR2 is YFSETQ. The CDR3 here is CASSFQAGTGELFF. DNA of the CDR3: TGCGCCAGCAGCTTCCAGGCAGGGACCGGGGAGCTGTTTTTT. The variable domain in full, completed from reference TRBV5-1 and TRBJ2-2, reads KAGVTQTPRYLIKTRGQQVTLSCSPISGHRSVSWYQQTPGQGLQFLFEYFSETQRNKGNFPGRFSGRQFSNSRSEMNVSTLELGDSALYLCASSFQAGTGELFFGEGSRLTVL.

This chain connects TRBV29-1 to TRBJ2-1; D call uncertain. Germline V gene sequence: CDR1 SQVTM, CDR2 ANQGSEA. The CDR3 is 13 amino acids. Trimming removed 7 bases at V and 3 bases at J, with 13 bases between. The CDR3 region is CSGDGPFYNEQFF. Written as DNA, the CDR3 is TGCAGCGGCGACGGGCCATTCTACAATGAGCAGTTCTTC.